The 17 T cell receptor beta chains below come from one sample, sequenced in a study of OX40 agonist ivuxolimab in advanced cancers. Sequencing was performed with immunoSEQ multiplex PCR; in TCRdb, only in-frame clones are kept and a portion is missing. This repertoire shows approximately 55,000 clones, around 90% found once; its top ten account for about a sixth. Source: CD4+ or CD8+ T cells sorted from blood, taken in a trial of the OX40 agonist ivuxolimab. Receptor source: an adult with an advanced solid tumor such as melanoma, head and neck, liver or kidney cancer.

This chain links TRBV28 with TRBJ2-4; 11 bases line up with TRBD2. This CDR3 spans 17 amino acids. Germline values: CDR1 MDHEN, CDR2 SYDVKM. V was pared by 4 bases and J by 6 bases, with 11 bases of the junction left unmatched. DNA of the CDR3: TGTGCCAGCAGTTCTCTCCTACTAGCGGGAGTGGGAAACATTCAGTACTTC. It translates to CASSSLLLAGVGNIQYF.

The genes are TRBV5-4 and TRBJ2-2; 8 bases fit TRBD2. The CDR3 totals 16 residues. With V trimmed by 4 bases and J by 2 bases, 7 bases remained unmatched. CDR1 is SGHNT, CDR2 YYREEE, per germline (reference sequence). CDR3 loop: CASSDQRGTNTGELFF. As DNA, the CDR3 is TGTGCCAGCAGCGACCAGCGGGGGACCAACACCGGGGAGCTGTTTTTT.

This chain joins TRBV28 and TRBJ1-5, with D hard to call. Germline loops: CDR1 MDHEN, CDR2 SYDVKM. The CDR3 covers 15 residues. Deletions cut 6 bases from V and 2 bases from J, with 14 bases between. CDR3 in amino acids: CASSRGRRGNQPQHF. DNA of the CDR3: TGTGCCAGCAGCCGAGGACGAAGGGGCAATCAGCCCCAGCATTTT.

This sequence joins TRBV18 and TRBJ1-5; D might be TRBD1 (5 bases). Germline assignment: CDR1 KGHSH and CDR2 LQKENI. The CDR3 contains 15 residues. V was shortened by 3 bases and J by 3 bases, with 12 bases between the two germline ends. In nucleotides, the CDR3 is TGTGCCAGCTCACCGAACAGGATTTACAATCAGCCCCAGCATTTT. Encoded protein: CASSPNRIYNQPQHF. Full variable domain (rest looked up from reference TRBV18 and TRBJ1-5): NAGVMQNPRHLVRRRGQEARLRCSPMKGHSHVYWYRQLPEEGLKFMVYLQKENIIDESGMPKERFSAEFPKEGPSILRIQQVVRGDSAAYFCASSPNRIYNQPQHFGDGTRLSIL.

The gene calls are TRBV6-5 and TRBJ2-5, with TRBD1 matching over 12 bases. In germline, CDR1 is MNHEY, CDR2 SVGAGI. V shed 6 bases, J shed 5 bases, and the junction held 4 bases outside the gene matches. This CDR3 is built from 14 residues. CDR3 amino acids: CASRGTGGLETQYF. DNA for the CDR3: TGTGCCAGCAGAGGGACAGGGGGCTTGGAGACCCAGTACTTC.

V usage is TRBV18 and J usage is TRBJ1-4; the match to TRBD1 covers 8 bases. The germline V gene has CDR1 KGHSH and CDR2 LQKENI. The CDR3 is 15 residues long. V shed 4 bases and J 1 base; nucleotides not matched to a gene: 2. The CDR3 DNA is TGTGCCAGCTCACAAGGACAGGGAACTAATGAAAAACTGTTTTTT. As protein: CASSQGQGTNEKLFF.

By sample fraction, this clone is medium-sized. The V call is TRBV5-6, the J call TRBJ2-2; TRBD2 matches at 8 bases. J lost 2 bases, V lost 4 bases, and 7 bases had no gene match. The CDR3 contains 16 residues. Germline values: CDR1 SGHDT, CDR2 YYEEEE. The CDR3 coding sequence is TGTGCCAGCAGCGACCAGCGGGGGACCAACACCGGGGAGCTGTTTTTT. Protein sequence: CASSDQRGTNTGELFF.

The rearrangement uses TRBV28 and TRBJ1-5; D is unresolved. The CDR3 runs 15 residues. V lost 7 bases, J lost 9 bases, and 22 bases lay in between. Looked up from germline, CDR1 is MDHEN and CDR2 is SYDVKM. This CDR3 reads CASTPGSSGRRPQHF. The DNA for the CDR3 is TGTGCCAGCACCCCCGGTTCGTCGGGTCGGCGGCCCCAGCATTTT.

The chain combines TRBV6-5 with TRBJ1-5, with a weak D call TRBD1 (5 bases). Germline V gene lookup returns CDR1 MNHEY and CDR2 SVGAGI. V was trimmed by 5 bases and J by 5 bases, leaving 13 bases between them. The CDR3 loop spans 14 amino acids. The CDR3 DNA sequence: TGTGCCAGCAGTCCCCGGGACCCGGATCAGCCCCAGCATTTT. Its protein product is CASSPRDPDQPQHF.

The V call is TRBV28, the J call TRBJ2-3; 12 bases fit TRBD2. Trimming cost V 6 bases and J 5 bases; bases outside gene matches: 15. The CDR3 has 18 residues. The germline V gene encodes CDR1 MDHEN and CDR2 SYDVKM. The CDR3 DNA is TGTGCCAGCAGCGCCGAGACTAGCGGGAGTCTAGAGGGAGATACGCAGTATTTT. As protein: CASSAETSGSLEGDTQYF.

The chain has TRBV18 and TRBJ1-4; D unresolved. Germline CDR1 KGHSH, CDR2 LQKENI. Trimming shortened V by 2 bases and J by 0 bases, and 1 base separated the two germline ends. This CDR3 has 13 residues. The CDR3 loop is CASSPATNEKLFF. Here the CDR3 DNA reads TGTGCCAGCTCACCAGCAACTAATGAAAAACTGTTTTTT.

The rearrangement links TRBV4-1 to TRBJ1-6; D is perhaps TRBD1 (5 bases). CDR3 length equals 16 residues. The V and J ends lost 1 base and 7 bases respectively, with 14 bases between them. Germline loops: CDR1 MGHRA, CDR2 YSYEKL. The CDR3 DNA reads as TGCGCCAGCAGCCAAGCTGATAGACAGCGCAATTCACCCCTCCACTTT. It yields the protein CASSQADRQRNSPLHF.

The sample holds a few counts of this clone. CDR3 DNA sequence: TGCAGTGCTAGAAGCGTGGCCCAGCATTTT. Translating gives CSARSVAQHF. This chain uses TRBV20-1 with TRBJ1-5; no reliable D call. Germline V gene data show CDR1 as DFQATT and CDR2 as SNEGSKA (reference sequence). CDR3 size: 10 residues. Between the trimmed V and J ends, which lost 2 bases and 11 bases, there was a span of 7 bases.

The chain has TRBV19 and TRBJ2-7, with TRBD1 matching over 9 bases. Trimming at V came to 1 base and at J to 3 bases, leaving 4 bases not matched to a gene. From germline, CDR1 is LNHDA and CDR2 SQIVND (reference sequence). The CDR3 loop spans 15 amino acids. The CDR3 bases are TGTGCCAGTAGTATAGCGGGACAGGGAAGCTACGAGCAGTACTTC. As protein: CASSIAGQGSYEQYF.

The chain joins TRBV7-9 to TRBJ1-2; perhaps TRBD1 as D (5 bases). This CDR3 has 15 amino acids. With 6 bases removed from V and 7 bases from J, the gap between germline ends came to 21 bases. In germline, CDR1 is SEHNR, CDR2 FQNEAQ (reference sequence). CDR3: CASSLGRQSSSGYTF. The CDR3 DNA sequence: TGTGCCAGCAGTTTGGGACGCCAGTCCTCGAGTGGCTACACCTTC.

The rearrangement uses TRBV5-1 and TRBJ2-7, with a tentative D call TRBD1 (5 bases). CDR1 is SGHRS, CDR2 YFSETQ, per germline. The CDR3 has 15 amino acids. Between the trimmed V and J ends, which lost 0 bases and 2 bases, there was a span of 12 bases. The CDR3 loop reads CASSLATPGPYEQYF. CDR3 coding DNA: TGCGCCAGCAGCTTGGCCACGCCAGGGCCCTACGAGCAGTACTTC. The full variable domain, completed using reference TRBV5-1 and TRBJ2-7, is KAGVTQTPRYLIKTRGQQVTLSCSPISGHRSVSWYQQTPGQGLQFLFEYFSETQRNKGNFPGRFSGRQFSNSRSEMNVSTLELGDSALYLCASSLATPGPYEQYFGPGTRLTVT.

CDR3 loop: CASSLAWGDYGYTF. DNA of the CDR3: TGCGCCAGCAGCTTGGCCTGGGGGGACTATGGCTACACCTTC. V gene TRBV5-1 combines with J gene TRBJ1-2; D possibly corresponds to TRBD1 (5 bases). The CDR3 loop spans 14 amino acids. V was trimmed by 0 bases and J by 3 bases, leaving 9 bases between them. Germline V gene lookup returns CDR1 SGHRS and CDR2 YFSETQ.